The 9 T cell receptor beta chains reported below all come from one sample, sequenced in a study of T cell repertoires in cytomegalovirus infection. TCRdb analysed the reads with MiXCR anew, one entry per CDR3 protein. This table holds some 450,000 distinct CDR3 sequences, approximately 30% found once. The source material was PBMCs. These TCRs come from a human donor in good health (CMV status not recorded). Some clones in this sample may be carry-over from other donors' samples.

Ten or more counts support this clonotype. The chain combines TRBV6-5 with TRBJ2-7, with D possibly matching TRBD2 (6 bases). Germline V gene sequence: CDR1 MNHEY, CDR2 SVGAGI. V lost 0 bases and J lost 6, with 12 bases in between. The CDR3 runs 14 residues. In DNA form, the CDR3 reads TGTGCCAGCAGTTACTCAGAGAGGGAGGTCGAGCAGTACTTC. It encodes CASSYSEREVEQYF.

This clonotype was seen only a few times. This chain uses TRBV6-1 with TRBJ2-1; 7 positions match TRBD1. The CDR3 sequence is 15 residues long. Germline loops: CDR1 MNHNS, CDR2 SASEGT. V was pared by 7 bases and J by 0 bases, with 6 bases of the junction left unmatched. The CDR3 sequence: CASNPDRSSYNEQFF. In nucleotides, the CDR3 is TGTGCCAGCAACCCGGACAGGAGCTCCTACAATGAGCAGTTCTTC.

CDR3 in DNA: TGCAGTGCCATAGGACCGCTCGGGATTGCCAATCAGCCCCAGCATTTT. Translation: CSAIGPLGIANQPQHF. The V gene is TRBV20-1, the J gene TRBJ1-5; D is ambiguous. Deletions cut 6 bases from V and 3 bases from J, with 21 bases between. This CDR3 region has 16 residues. Germline V gives CDR1 DFQATT, CDR2 SNEGSKA (reference sequence).

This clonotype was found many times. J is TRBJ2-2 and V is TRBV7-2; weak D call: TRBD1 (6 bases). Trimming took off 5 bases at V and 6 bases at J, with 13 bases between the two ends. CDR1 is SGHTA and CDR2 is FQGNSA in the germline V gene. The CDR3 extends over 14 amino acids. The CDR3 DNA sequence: TGTGCCAGCAGCCCACAGGGAACCCCCGGGGAGCTGTTTTTT. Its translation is CASSPQGTPGELFF.

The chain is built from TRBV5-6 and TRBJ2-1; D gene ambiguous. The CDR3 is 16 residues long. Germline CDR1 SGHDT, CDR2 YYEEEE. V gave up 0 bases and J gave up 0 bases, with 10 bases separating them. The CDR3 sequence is CASSLGHPSSYNEQFF. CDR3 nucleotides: TGTGCCAGCAGCTTGGGGCACCCGTCCTCCTACAATGAGCAGTTCTTC. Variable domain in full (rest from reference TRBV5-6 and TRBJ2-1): DAGVTQSPTHLIKTRGQQVTLRCSPKSGHDTVSWYQQALGQGPQFIFQYYEEEERQRGNFPDRFSGHQFPNYSSELNVNALLLGDSALYLCASSLGHPSSYNEQFFGPGTRLTVL.

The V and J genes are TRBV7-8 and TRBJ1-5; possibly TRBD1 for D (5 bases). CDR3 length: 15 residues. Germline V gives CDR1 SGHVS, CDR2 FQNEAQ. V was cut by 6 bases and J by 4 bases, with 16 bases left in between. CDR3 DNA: TGTGCCAGCAGGTTTATGGTGGGGGGGAATCAGCCCCAGCATTTT. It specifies CASRFMVGGNQPQHF.

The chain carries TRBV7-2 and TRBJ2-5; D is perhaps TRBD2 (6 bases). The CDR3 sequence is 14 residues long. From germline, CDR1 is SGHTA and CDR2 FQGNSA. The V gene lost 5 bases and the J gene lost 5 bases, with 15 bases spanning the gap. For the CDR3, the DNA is TGTGCCAGCAGCCGCAACGGGGGTGGGGAGACCCAGTACTTC. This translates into CASSRNGGGETQYF.

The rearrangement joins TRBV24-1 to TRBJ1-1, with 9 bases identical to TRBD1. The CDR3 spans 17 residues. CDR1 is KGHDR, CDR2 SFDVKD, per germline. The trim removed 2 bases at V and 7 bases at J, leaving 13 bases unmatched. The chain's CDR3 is CATSDSAPGQGFVEAFF. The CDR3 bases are TGTGCCACCAGTGATTCCGCCCCGGGACAGGGTTTCGTTGAAGCTTTCTTT.

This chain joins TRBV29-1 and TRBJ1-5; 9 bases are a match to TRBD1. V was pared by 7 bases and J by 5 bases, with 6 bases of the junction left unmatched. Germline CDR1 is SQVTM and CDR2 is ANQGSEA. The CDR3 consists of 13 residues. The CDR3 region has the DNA TGCAGCGACCTCGACAGGGGGGATCAGCCCCAGCATTTT. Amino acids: CSDLDRGDQPQHF.